What follows are 22 T cell receptor beta chains derived from one specimen sequenced in a study of beta chain features in type 1 diabetes. Expressed TCRB transcripts were sequenced, since all the RNA that had been isolated was reverse transcribed. Generated by immunoSEQ multiplex PCR, the TCRdb table keeps only in-frame clones and is missing some. In the table there are 810,000 or so clones, roughly 15% of which are singletons. The sequenced sample consisted of naive CD4+ T cells from blood. Receptor source: a woman aged 18-29 years in good health.

The V gene is TRBV7-8, the J gene TRBJ1-2; 9 nucleotides line up with TRBD1. There are 16 residues in the CDR3. The trim removed 5 bases at V and 7 bases at J, leaving 14 bases unmatched. CDR1 is SGHVS and CDR2 is FQNEAQ in the germline V gene. The CDR3 nucleotides read TGTGCCAGCAGCCCTAGAGGCGGGACAGGGAACCTTGGCTACACCTTC. It yields the protein CASSPRGGTGNLGYTF.

This clone was counted a few times. The CDR3 reads CASSVWDAPGYEQYF. CDR3 nucleotide sequence: TGTGCCAGCAGCGTATGGGACGCCCCGGGGTACGAGCAGTACTTC. The chain combines TRBV7-2 with TRBJ2-7; tentatively, D is TRBD1 or TRBD2 (5 bases each). From germline, CDR1 is SGHTA and CDR2 FQGNSA. CDR3 size: 15 residues. The V gene lost 5 bases and the J gene lost 4 bases, with 18 bases spanning the gap.

Notes on this clone: One end of the junction is discordant with germline, which a read error may explain. CDR3: CASSKTGTPTNEQFF. In DNA, the CDR3 is TGTGCCAGCAGTAAAACCGGGACTCCCACGAATGAGCAGTTCTTC. This chain uses TRBV10-3 with TRBJ2-1; a possible D gene is TRBD2 (6 bases). CDR1 is ENHRY, CDR2 SYGVKD, per germline. The CDR3 has 15 residues.

The table lists this clone with a few counts. The chain employs TRBV28 and TRBJ1-4; D not resolved. V lost 5 bases to trimming and J lost 0 bases, with 10 bases between them. Germline lookup yields CDR1 MDHEN and CDR2 SYDVKM. This CDR3 comprises 15 residues. This CDR3 reads CASSPTSATNEKLFF. The CDR3, as DNA: TGTGCCAGCAGTCCAACAAGTGCAACTAATGAAAAACTGTTTTTT.

This clone was seen only a few times. V usage is TRBV19 and J usage is TRBJ1-5; the match to TRBD1 covers 7 bases. This CDR3 is built from 16 residues. The V segment lost 1 base and the J segment 5 bases; nucleotides outside the gene matches: 8. From germline, CDR1 is LNHDA and CDR2 SQIVND (reference sequence). This CDR3 reads CASSIGAGQPHQPQHF. The CDR3 DNA sequence: TGTGCCAGTAGTATAGGCGCGGGACAGCCTCATCAGCCCCAGCATTTT.

This clone was observed a single time. CDR3 sequence reads: CASSLGPSSADTQYF. The CDR3 DNA reads as TGTGCCAGCAGCTTGGGCCCGTCGTCCGCAGATACGCAGTATTTT. J is TRBJ2-3 and V is TRBV5-4; D not certain. Trimming took off 0 bases at V and 4 bases at J, with 12 bases between the two ends. CDR3 length: 15 residues. Germline V gene data show CDR1 as SGHNT and CDR2 as YYREEE (reference sequence). The variable domain in full, with the rest retrieved from reference TRBV5-4 and TRBJ2-3, is ETGVTQSPTHLIKTRGQQVTLRCSSQSGHNTVSWYQQALGQGPQFIFQYYREEENGRGNFPPRFSGLQFPNYSSELNVNALELDDSALYLCASSLGPSSADTQYFGPGTRLTVL.

This clone was detected only a few times. DNA of the CDR3: TGTGCCAGCGGACCATTCTTGGGCAATGAGCAGTTCTTC. Translated, it gives CASGPFLGNEQFF. The V gene is TRBV28, the J gene TRBJ2-1; D is ambiguous. Germline loops: CDR1 MDHEN, CDR2 SYDVKM. V was pared by 8 bases and J by 6 bases, with 14 bases between. The CDR3 extends over 13 amino acids.

The rearrangement uses TRBV28 and TRBJ2-7, with a tentative D call TRBD2 (6 bases). Germline-derived CDR1 and CDR2 are MDHEN and SYDVKM. Between the trimmed V and J ends, which lost 4 bases and 0 bases, there was a span of 16 bases. The CDR3 sequence is 16 residues long. DNA of the CDR3: TGTGCCAGCAGTTCCCCCTGGACTATCAGCTCCTACGAGCAGTACTTC. Amino acids: CASSSPWTISSYEQYF.

This clone was seen more than once but under ten times. The J gene is TRBJ2-1, the V gene TRBV6-4; TRBD1 aligns across 7 bases. This CDR3 region has 15 residues. The junction had 5 bases not matched to a gene; V was cut back by 6 bases and J by 0 bases. Germline CDR1 MRHNA, CDR2 SNTAGT. CDR3 coding DNA: TGTGCCAGCAGCGACAGGGATTCCTCCTACAATGAGCAGTTCTTC. Residues: CASSDRDSSYNEQFF.

This clone turned up a few times. The V and J genes are TRBV7-2 and TRBJ2-2; D uncertain. The CDR3 length is 14 residues. Germline lookup yields CDR1 SGHTA and CDR2 FQGNSA. V lost 1 base, J lost 6 bases, and 9 bases lay in between. The DNA for the CDR3 is TGTGCCAGCAGCTTAGGTTCTGTCCCCGGGGAGCTGTTTTTT. Its protein is CASSLGSVPGELFF.

This clone came up a few times. The chain has TRBV2 and TRBJ1-5; a possible D gene is TRBD1 (5 bases). The V end lost 5 bases, the J end lost 0 bases, and 14 bases lay between the germline ends. CDR3 length: 16 amino acids. Germline assignment: CDR1 SNHLY and CDR2 FYNNEI. CDR3 sequence: CASSIRQMYSNQPQHF. CDR3 DNA sequence: TGTGCCAGCAGTATTCGACAGATGTATAGCAATCAGCCCCAGCATTTT.

The chain carries TRBV5-6 and TRBJ2-1, with D possibly matching TRBD1 (6 bases). CDR3 length equals 15 residues. Trimming took 2 bases from V and 2 from J, leaving 11 bases between them. Germline assignment: CDR1 SGHDT and CDR2 YYEEEE. CDR3 residues: CASSFRGVTYNEQFF. Here the CDR3 DNA reads TGTGCCAGCAGCTTCAGGGGCGTCACCTACAATGAGCAGTTCTTC.

V is TRBV18 and J is TRBJ2-5; a possible D gene is TRBD2 (5 bases). The V end lost 3 bases, the J end lost 0 bases, and 11 bases lay between the germline ends. Germline-derived CDR1 and CDR2 are KGHSH and LQKENI. CDR3 size: 15 residues. The CDR3 bases are TGTGCCAGCTCACCGAGGGCCGGGTACCAAGAGACCCAGTACTTC. This codes for CASSPRAGYQETQYF. Full variable domain (outside the CDR3, taken from reference TRBV18 and TRBJ2-5): NAGVMQNPRHLVRRRGQEARLRCSPMKGHSHVYWYRQLPEEGLKFMVYLQKENIIDESGMPKERFSAEFPKEGPSILRIQQVVRGDSAAYFCASSPRAGYQETQYFGPGTRLLVL.

This sequence joins TRBV18 and TRBJ1-4; D is uncertain. This CDR3 contains 14 residues. Trimming removed 3 bases from V and 0 bases from J, with 5 bases in between. The germline V gene encodes CDR1 KGHSH and CDR2 LQKENI. In nucleotides, the CDR3 is TGTGCCAGCTCACCGGCGGCAACTAATGAAAAACTGTTTTTT. Translated: CASSPAATNEKLFF.

CDR3 in DNA: TGTGCCAGCAGCTTAGCGGGTACGGGACTAGCGGGAGTCCGCGAGCAGTACTTC. Amino acids: CASSLAGTGLAGVREQYF. This chain links TRBV7-8 with TRBJ2-7, with TRBD2 matching 14 bases. The CDR3 has 18 residues. From germline, CDR1 is SGHVS and CDR2 FQNEAQ. The V and J ends lost 0 bases and 6 bases, in that order; junction bases with no gene match: 10.

Only a few counts were recorded for this clone. The rearrangement uses TRBV15 and TRBJ2-3; no clear D. The V end was cut by 6 bases, the J end by 4 bases, with 8 bases between. Germline CDR1 and CDR2: LNHNV and YYDKDF (reference sequence). The CDR3 is 12 residues long. The DNA of the CDR3 is TGTGCCACCAGTCCGAATGCAGATACGCAGTATTTT. Its protein is CATSPNADTQYF.

V gene TRBV15 combines with J gene TRBJ1-5, with a weak D call TRBD1 (5 bases). Between the trimmed V and J ends, which lost 3 bases and 1 base, there was a span of 10 bases. Germline values: CDR1 LNHNV, CDR2 YYDKDF (reference sequence). CDR3 length equals 15 residues. The CDR3 protein is CATSSKRDSNQPQHF. CDR3 DNA sequence: TGTGCCACCAGCAGTAAAAGGGACAGCAATCAGCCCCAGCATTTT.

The chain employs TRBV7-9 and TRBJ2-2; D may match TRBD1 or TRBD2 (6 bases each). CDR1 and CDR2 from the germline V gene are SEHNR and FQNEAQ (reference sequence). This CDR3 comprises 16 residues. Trimming stripped 5 bases from V and 6 bases from J, with 19 bases between. CDR3 loop: CASSKGGPHSAGELFF. As DNA, the CDR3 is TGTGCCAGCAGCAAAGGGGGGCCCCACTCGGCCGGGGAGCTGTTTTTT.

This clone showed up just a few times. This chain links TRBV2 with TRBJ1-4; TRBD1 is a possible D gene (6 bases). The ends were cut back, 4 bases at V and 8 bases at J, with 11 bases in the middle. Germline loops: CDR1 SNHLY, CDR2 FYNNEI. The CDR3 covers 13 residues. CDR3 sequence reads: CASSARGAEKLFF. The CDR3 DNA sequence: TGTGCCAGCAGTGCTAGGGGGGCGGAAAAACTGTTTTTT. The full variable domain, in which reference TRBV2 and TRBJ1-4 provide the parts outside the CDR3, is EPEVTQTPSHQVTQMGQEVILRCVPISNHLYFYWYRQILGQKVEFLVSFYNNEISEKSEIFDDQFSVERPDGSNFTLKIRSTKLEDSAMYFCASSARGAEKLFFGSGTQLSVL.

This clone has only a few counts. The genes are TRBV15 and TRBJ2-7; no clear D gene. This CDR3 is built from 15 residues. The V and J ends lost 1 base and 5 bases respectively, with 15 bases between them. Per germline, CDR1 LNHNV and CDR2 YYDKDF (reference sequence). CDR3 nucleotides: TGTGCCACCAGCAGAGTCGTTGGCGACAAGGACGAGCAGTACTTC. Translating it yields CATSRVVGDKDEQYF.

This chain joins TRBV18 and TRBJ2-7, with 10 bases that match TRBD1. CDR3 length: 14 residues. V shed 8 bases, J shed 7 bases, and the junction held 11 bases outside the gene matches. The germline CDR1 and CDR2 sequences are KGHSH and LQKENI. In DNA form, the CDR3 reads TGTGCCAGCGGGGACAGGGGACCTACGTCGGAGCAGTACTTC. It translates to CASGDRGPTSEQYF.

The chain carries TRBV10-3 and TRBJ1-5; no definite D call. This CDR3 has 12 residues. The germline gives CDR1 ENHRY, CDR2 SYGVKD. V lost 4 bases, J lost 4 bases, and 5 bases lay in between. CDR3 DNA: TGTGCCATCAGTGGAACAAATCAGCCCCAGCATTTT. Its protein product is CAISGTNQPQHF.